Shown below are 3 T cell receptor beta chains from a single sample sequenced in a study of cytomegalovirus exposure and HLA in healthy donors. Vbeta (60) and Jbeta (13) primers were used in the PCR. Here immunoSEQ multiplex PCR was the method, and the copy in TCRdb shows in-frame clones only, minus some. Altogether fewer than 150,000 clones are present, roughly three quarters being singletons, with the ten largest covering 2.2%. The sample consisted of PBMCs. These receptors were obtained from a man aged 30-40 years in good health and CMV-seronegative.

This chain joins TRBV5-1 and TRBJ2-7; 7 bases align to TRBD1. Germline V gives CDR1 SGHRS, CDR2 YFSETQ. V lost 0 bases, J lost 4 bases, and 7 bases stayed unmatched. The CDR3 has 15 amino acids. CDR3 DNA sequence: TGCGCCAGCAGCTTGGGGCAGACAGGGATATACGAGCAGTACTTC. Amino acid sequence: CASSLGQTGIYEQYF.

J is TRBJ2-2 and V is TRBV19, with unresolved D. Per the germline V gene, CDR1 is LNHDA and CDR2 is SQIVND (reference sequence). V was shortened by 2 bases and J by 4 bases, with 14 bases between the two germline ends. The CDR3 extends over 16 amino acids. CDR3 nucleotide sequence: TGTGCCAGTAGTATACTGAGTCCATGGAGCACCGGGGAGCTGTTTTTT. Translation gives CASSILSPWSTGELFF.

The genes are TRBV9 and TRBJ1-2, with a weak D call TRBD1 (6 bases). CDR3 length: 13 residues. Germline V gene sequence: CDR1 SGDLS, CDR2 YYNGEE. V was pared by 3 bases and J by 6 bases, with 12 bases between. As DNA, the CDR3 is TGTGCCAGCAGCGCGAACAGGGCGGATGGCTACACCTTC. It specifies CASSANRADGYTF. Full variable domain (remainder filled in from reference TRBV9 and TRBJ1-2): DSGVTQTPKHLITATGQRVTLRCSPRSGDLSVYWYQQSLDQGLQFLIQYYNGEERAKGNILERFSAQQFPDLHSELNLSSLELGDSALYFCASSANRADGYTFGSGTRLTVV.